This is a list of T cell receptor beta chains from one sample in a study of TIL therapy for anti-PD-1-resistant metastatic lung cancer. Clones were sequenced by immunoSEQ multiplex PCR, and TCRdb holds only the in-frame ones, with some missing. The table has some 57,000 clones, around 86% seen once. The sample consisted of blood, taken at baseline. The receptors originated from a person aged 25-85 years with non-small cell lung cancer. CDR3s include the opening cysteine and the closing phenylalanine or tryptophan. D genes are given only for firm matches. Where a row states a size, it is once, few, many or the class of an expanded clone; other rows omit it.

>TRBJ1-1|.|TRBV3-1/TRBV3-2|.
TGTGCCAGCAGCCAAGTAGATGAAGCTTTCTTT
CASSQVDEAFF
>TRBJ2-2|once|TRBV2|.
TGTGCCAGCAGCCTCCAGGGGAACACCGGGGAGCTGTTTTTT
CASSLQGNTGELFF
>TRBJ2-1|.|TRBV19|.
TGTGCCAGTAGTTCATGGGGGACCAACAATGAGCAGTTCTTC
CASSSWGTNNEQFF
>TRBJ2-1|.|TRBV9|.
TGTGCCAGCAGCGTAGACCGCGGCGGGAACAATGAGCAGTTCTTC
CASSVDRGGNNEQFF
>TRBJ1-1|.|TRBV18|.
TGTGCCAGCTCACCACCTATGAACACTGAAGCTTTCTTT
CASSPPMNTEAFF
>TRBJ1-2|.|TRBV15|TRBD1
TGTGCCACCAGCAGTGGGGGACAGGGTGTTGGCTACACCTTC
CATSSGGQGVGYTF
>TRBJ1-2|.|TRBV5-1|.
TGCGCCAGCAGCCCTTCGACGGCTAACTATGGCTACACCTTC
CASSPSTANYGYTF
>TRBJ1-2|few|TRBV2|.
TGTGCCAGTCGAGGGGAGTACTATGGCTACACCTTC
CASRGEYYGYTF
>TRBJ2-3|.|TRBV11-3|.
TGTGCCAGCAGCTCTTACACAGATACGCAGTATTTT
CASSSYTDTQYF
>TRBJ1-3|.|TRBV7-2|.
TGTGCCAGCAGCCAGAGTCCGGGCTCTGGAAACACCATATATTTT
CASSQSPGSGNTIYF
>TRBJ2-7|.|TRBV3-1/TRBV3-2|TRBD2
TGTGCCAGCAGCCAGGGCGCCGGGGGGTACGAGCAGTACTTC
CASSQGAGGYEQYF
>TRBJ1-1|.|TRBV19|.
TGTGCCAGTAGTACCCAACCCAGGGCCCGGACTGAAGCTTTCTTT
CASSTQPRARTEAFF
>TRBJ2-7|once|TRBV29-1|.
TGCAGCGCGGGTAACCACGAGCAGTACTTC
CSAGNHEQYF
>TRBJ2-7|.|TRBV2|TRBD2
TGTGCCAGCAGTGGTACTGGGACTAGCTGGGGGGAGCAGTACTTC
CASSGTGTSWGEQYF
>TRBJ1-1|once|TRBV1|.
TGCACCAGCAGCCAAGAAGCAGTGAGTAACACTGAAGCTTTCTTT
CTSSQEAVSNTEAFF
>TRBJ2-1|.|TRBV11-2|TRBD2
TGTGCCAGCAGCTTATCTCTAGCGGGTTACAATGAGCAGTTCTTC
CASSLSLAGYNEQFF
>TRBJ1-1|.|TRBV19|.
TGTGCCAGCTCCTTAGGGGCCGGGTTCATGAACACTGAAGCTTTCTTT
CASSLGAGFMNTEAFF
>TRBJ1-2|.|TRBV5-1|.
TGCGCCAGCAGCGTGGACAGTTCCTTCTATGGCTACACCTTC
CASSVDSSFYGYTF
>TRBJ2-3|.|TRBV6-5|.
TGTGCCAGCAGCGGGAATCCGGGTACGCAGTATTTT
CASSGNPGTQYF
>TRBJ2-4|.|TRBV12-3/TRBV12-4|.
TGTGCCAGCAGTTTCGGGGCCAAAAACATTCAGTACTTC
CASSFGAKNIQYF
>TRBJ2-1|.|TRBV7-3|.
TGTGCCAGCAGCCCGGGTCTCTCAAACAATGAGCAGTTCTTC
CASSPGLSNNEQFF
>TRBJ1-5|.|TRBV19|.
TGTGCCAGTAGTAGAGGGGATCAGCCCCAGCATTTT
CASSRGDQPQHF
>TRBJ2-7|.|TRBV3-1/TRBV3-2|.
TGTGCCAGCAGCCGTGTTCTTCGGGGGATCCCCTACGAGCAGTACTTC
CASSRVLRGIPYEQYF
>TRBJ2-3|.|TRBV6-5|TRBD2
TGTGCCAGCAGTTACGACGGGGGGAAGGGAAATACGCAGTATTTT
CASSYDGGKGNTQYF
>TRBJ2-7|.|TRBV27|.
TGTGCCAGCAGTTTAGAGGTCGGCTCCTACGAGCAGTACTTC
CASSLEVGSYEQYF
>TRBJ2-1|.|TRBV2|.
TGTGCCAGCAGTGAAGGTCCCAGGGTAGGGGTGAATGAGCAGTTCTTC
CASSEGPRVGVNEQFF
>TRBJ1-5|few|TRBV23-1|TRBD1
TGCGCCAGCAGATTCCGGGACAGGGGGTATCATCAAAATCAGCCCCAGCATTTT
CASRFRDRGYHQNQPQHF
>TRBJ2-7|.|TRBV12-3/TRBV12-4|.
TGTGCCAGCACCTTTAACCCGTACGAGCAGTACTTC
CASTFNPYEQYF
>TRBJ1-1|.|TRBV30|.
TGTGCCTGGAATTCCCCCGACGGACGGAAGACTGAAGCTTTCTTT
CAWNSPDGRKTEAFF
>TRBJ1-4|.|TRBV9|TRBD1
TGTGCCAGCAGTTCGGAGACAGGGGAGAGTGTTAGTGAAAAACTGTTTTTT
CASSSETGESVSEKLFF
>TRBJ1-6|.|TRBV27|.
TGTGCCAGCAGTCAGGACTCTTTTTCATCACCCCTCCACTTT
CASSQDSFSSPLHF
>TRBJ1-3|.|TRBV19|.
TGTGCCAGTAAGAACAGGGAATCGTCCGCCACCATATATTTT
CASKNRESSATIYF
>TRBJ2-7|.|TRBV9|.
TGTGCCAGCAGCGGGAACGAGCAGTACTTC
CASSGNEQYF
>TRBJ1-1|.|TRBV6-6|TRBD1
TGTGCCAGCAGTCGTACAGGGGGCACTGAAGCTTTCTTT
CASSRTGGTEAFF
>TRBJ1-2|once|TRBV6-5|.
TGTGCCAGCAGCGTCCCGACGGTGGGAGGCTACACCTTC
CASSVPTVGGYTF
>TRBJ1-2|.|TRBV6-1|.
TGTGCCAGCAGTGAAGTTATCCGAAAGGAACAGGGCTACACCTTC
CASSEVIRKEQGYTF
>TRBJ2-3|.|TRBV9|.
TGTGCCAGCAGCGTAGGGGAGGTTAGCTCGCAGTATTTT
CASSVGEVSSQYF
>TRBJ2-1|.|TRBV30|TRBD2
TGTGCCTGGAGCTCGTCGGGGGGGCTTGAGCAGTTCTTC
CAWSSSGGLEQFF
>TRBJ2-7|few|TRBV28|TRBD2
TGTGCCAGCAGTTTATTTTTAGGGACTAGCGGTGGCGGGAACTACGAGCAGTACTTC
CASSLFLGTSGGGNYEQYF
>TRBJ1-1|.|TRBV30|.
TGTGCCTGGAGTCCTACCTTCACCCCAATGAACACTGAAGCTTTCTTT
CAWSPTFTPMNTEAFF
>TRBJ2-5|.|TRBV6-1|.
TGTGCCAGCAGTGAATTAGGCACCCAGGACCAGTACTTC
CASSELGTQDQYF
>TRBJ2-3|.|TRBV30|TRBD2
TGTGCCGGTACCCTAGCGGGGGCCCGTGATACGCAGTATTTT
CAGTLAGARDTQYF